The clone carrying this TCR beta chain occurred many times. Antigen specificity is unknown. This entry is derived from a study of identical twins. TCRdb called the 5' RACE reads again in MiXCR, with one record for every CDR3 protein. The repertoire includes some 1,700,000 distinct CDR3 sequences, less than 35% of them detected once, and under 0.35% sits in the top ten. Germline loops: CDR1 SQVTM, CDR2 ANQGSEA. The germline V and J ends were trimmed by 0 bases and 3 bases, with 15 bases remaining between them. The CDR3 length is 15 residues. Study conclusions and caveats: Not following the same donors, the study drew its conclusions from cross-sectional statistical analysis. Monozygotic twins shared more out-of-frame TCR alpha than recombination models predicted. Invariant cells of the MAIT and iNKT types might have partly distorted the zero-insertion analyses. With beta out-of-frame sequences, excess sharing by twins was weaker.

V and J are TRBV29-1 and TRBJ2-7; D remains ambiguous. This clonotype was obtained from a newborn girl in good health. Sequenced material: cord blood. CDR3 in amino acids: CSVEDRVNGRYEQYF. As DNA, the CDR3 is TGCAGCGTTGAAGATCGAGTGAACGGACGCTACGAGCAGTACTTC.